Shown below are 6 T cell receptor beta chains from a single sample sequenced in a study of T-cell reconstitution after alpha-beta-depleted transplantation in children. For TCRbeta, the library was prepared with unique molecular identifiers. TCRdb ran MiXCR on the PCR reads and lists one entry per CDR3 protein. The profile covers 150,000 to 250,000 distinct CDR3 sequences, with 5% to 6.5% appearing a single time and about 4.4% taken by the ten largest. The sample here was PBMCs, taken before TCRalphabeta/CD19-depleted stem cell transplant. The receptor set was obtained from a girl in the first two years of life with combined immunodeficiency, due to receive a stem cell transplant.

This clonotype was picked up many times. The genes are TRBV4-3 and TRBJ2-7; D might be TRBD1 (6 bases). V shed 0 bases and J shed 0 bases, with 12 bases lying between them. Germline values: CDR1 LGHNA, CDR2 YSLEER. CDR3 length: 16 amino acids. The CDR3 spells CASSQDAAGDSYEQYF. The CDR3 region has the DNA TGCGCCAGCAGCCAAGATGCGGCAGGGGACTCCTACGAGCAGTACTTC.

In its sample, this clonotype was seen many times. V and J are TRBV5-6 and TRBJ2-2, with D perhaps TRBD2 (6 bases). This CDR3 is 14 amino acids long. Trimming took 4 bases from V and 2 from J, leaving 9 bases between them. CDR1 SGHDT and CDR2 YYEEEE come from the germline V gene. In DNA, the CDR3 is TGTGCCAGCAGCGCGGGACCCAACACCGGGGAGCTGTTTTTT. It codes for CASSAGPNTGELFF.

This clonotype was observed many times. V gene TRBV11-3 combines with J gene TRBJ2-1; D ambiguous. This CDR3 is 12 amino acids long. V was pared by 0 bases and J by 7 bases, with 4 bases between. Germline V lookup: CDR1 SGHNT, CDR2 YENEEA. CDR3 DNA sequence: TGTGCCAGCAGCTTAGATCTAAATGAGCAGTTCTTC. Its translation is CASSLDLNEQFF.

The gene calls are TRBV3-1 and TRBJ1-2; no definite D call. Germline lookup yields CDR1 LGHDT and CDR2 YNNKEL (reference sequence). The CDR3 extends over 15 amino acids. Trimming cost V 0 bases and J 5 bases, with 13 bases left between them. In DNA form, the CDR3 reads TGTGCCAGCAGCCAAGATTCATGGACTCCGTATGGCTACACCTTC. This codes for CASSQDSWTPYGYTF.

This clonotype was counted at least ten times. The chain joins TRBV7-9 to TRBJ2-7; 8 positions agree with TRBD2. The V gene's germline CDR1 is SEHNR and CDR2 FQNEAQ (reference sequence). CDR3 length: 13 residues. The J segment lost 3 bases and the V segment lost 5 bases, leaving 3 bases of the junction unmatched. DNA for the CDR3: TGTGCCAGCAGCATCGGGACTAGCTACGAGCAGTACTTC. Protein product: CASSIGTSYEQYF.

This clonotype was counted at least ten times. V and J are TRBV20-1 and TRBJ2-1; TRBD2 agrees at 14 bases. Germline V CDR1 and CDR2: DFQATT, SNEGSKA (reference sequence). There are 19 residues in the CDR3. V lost 0 bases and J lost 5; bases outside the gene matches: 12. The CDR3 DNA sequence: TGCAGTGCTAGAGATCCGGGACTAGCGGGAGCTTACCCCCACAATGAGCAGTTCTTC. Translating it yields CSARDPGLAGAYPHNEQFF.